A single sample is the source of the 23 T cell receptor beta chains below, sequenced in a study of T cell responses to AZD1222 COVID-19 vaccine (dated by TCRdb to the early 2020s). The receptor library was made with the immunoSEQ multiplex PCR assay. The table comes from immuneACCESS by way of TCRdb, which keeps in-frame sequences with V and J called. Part of the clones is missing from these tables; in studies checked, under half for an unresolved V gene and the rest for unknown reasons. The sample table records more than 80,000 clones; 80% to 90% of these occur just once. The ten largest clones add up to under 3% of the sample. The time point label, as the study defines it: about 28 days (+/-7) after the second vaccine dose. Here the sequenced sample was peripheral blood, taken 28 days after the second AZD1222 dose. These receptor sequences come from an adult who received the AZD1222 COVID-19 vaccine.

This sequence joins TRBV9 and TRBJ1-1, with D possibly being TRBD1 (5 bases). The V gene's germline CDR1 is SGDLS and CDR2 YYNGEE. Trimming left V 0 bases short and J 1 base short, with 10 bases between. There are 15 residues in the CDR3. The CDR3 protein is CASSVAWGSNTEAFF. The CDR3 DNA follows: TGTGCCAGCAGCGTAGCGTGGGGGTCGAACACTGAAGCTTTCTTT.

The chain uses TRBV11-2 and TRBJ2-5, with TRBD2 identical over 15 bases. The CDR3 totals 17 residues. CDR1 SGHAT and CDR2 FQNNGV come from the germline V gene. J was trimmed by 6 bases and V by 4 bases; bases with no gene match: 9. CDR3 amino acids: CASSSRTGTSGRKTQYF. CDR3 DNA: TGTGCCAGCAGCTCCCGTACTGGGACTAGCGGGAGGAAGACCCAGTACTTC. Full variable domain (missing parts from reference TRBV11-2 and TRBJ2-5): EAGVAQSPRYKIIEKRQSVAFWCNPISGHATLYWYQQILGQGPKLLIQFQNNGVVDDSQLPKDRFSAERLKGVDSTLKIQPAKLEDSAVYLCASSSRTGTSGRKTQYFGPGTRLLVL.

The CDR3 loop is CASSYTGDYGYTF. The CDR3 bases are TGTGCCAGCAGTTACACCGGAGACTATGGCTACACCTTC. V usage is TRBV6-5 and J usage is TRBJ1-2; D is ambiguous. This CDR3 region has 13 residues. CDR1 and CDR2 from the germline V gene are MNHEY and SVGAGI. The V and J ends lost 2 bases and 3 bases respectively, with 7 bases between them.

The rearrangement joins TRBV19 to TRBJ2-7; D may correspond to TRBD1 or TRBD2 (5 bases each). This CDR3 region has 14 residues. Trimming shortened V by 6 bases and J by 1 base, and 13 bases separated the two germline ends. Germline CDR1 is LNHDA and CDR2 is SQIVND (reference sequence). The CDR3 spells CASSTGTFSYEQYF. CDR3 bases: TGTGCCAGTAGCACCGGGACCTTTTCCTACGAGCAGTACTTC.

This rearrangement joins TRBV29-1 to TRBJ1-1; 7 positions agree with TRBD1. CDR1 is SQVTM, CDR2 ANQGSEA, per germline. The CDR3 extends over 13 amino acids. Losses at the gene ends were 7 bases for V and 1 base for J; bases not matched to a gene: 6. CDR3 amino acids: CSGGDSWNTEAFF. The CDR3, as DNA: TGCAGCGGGGGGGACAGCTGGAACACTGAAGCTTTCTTT.

The table lists this clone with a count of one. This chain joins TRBV10-1 and TRBJ2-1; D tentatively fits TRBD1 or TRBD2 (5 bases each). This CDR3 is built from 15 residues. Germline CDR1 reads WNHNN; CDR2 reads SYGVQD (reference sequence). The ends were cut back, 0 bases at V and 6 bases at J, with 12 bases in the middle. The CDR3 DNA follows: TGCGCCAGCAGTGAGTCGGGACGTGGGGGCAATGAGCAGTTCTTC. It is translated as CASSESGRGGNEQFF.

This clone is a singleton in its sample. The V and J genes are TRBV30 and TRBJ2-3; no definite D call. The CDR3 has 16 residues. The germline V gene has CDR1 GTSNPN and CDR2 SVGIG (reference sequence). The ends were cut back, 0 bases at V and 0 bases at J, with 13 bases in the middle. The CDR3 protein is CAWSVHSLSSTDTQYF. The CDR3 bases are TGTGCCTGGAGTGTTCATAGCCTGTCTAGCACAGATACGCAGTATTTT.

The sample holds a few counts of this clone. This rearrangement joins TRBV30 to TRBJ1-2; D uncertain. Germline CDR1 is GTSNPN and CDR2 is SVGIG (reference sequence). The germline V and J ends were trimmed by 3 bases and 4 bases, with 15 bases remaining between them. This CDR3 has 14 amino acids. DNA of the CDR3: TGTGCCTGGAGGGACCTGACGCGGGGCTATGGCTACACCTTC. Its translation: CAWRDLTRGYGYTF.

This clone was counted a few times. The chain links TRBV10-3 to TRBJ2-7, with D tentatively TRBD1 or TRBD2 (5 bases each). Germline V lookup: CDR1 ENHRY, CDR2 SYGVKD. The V end lost 6 bases, the J end lost 5 bases, and 11 bases lay between the germline ends. CDR3 length: 12 amino acids. The CDR3 nucleotides read TGTGCCATCAGCAGGGACGTCCACGAGCAGTACTTC. Translated: CAISRDVHEQYF.

The chain joins TRBV5-6 to TRBJ1-6; possibly TRBD1 for D (5 bases). This CDR3 has 18 residues. CDR1 and CDR2 (germline): SGHDT, YYEEEE. The V gene lost 1 base and the J gene lost 6 bases, with 20 bases spanning the gap. The CDR3 DNA reads TGTGCCAGCAGCTTGTTCTCCGGCAGGGACGTAGGTAATTCACCCCTCCACTTT. It is translated as CASSLFSGRDVGNSPLHF. Full variable domain (outside the CDR3, taken from reference TRBV5-6 and TRBJ1-6): DAGVTQSPTHLIKTRGQQVTLRCSPKSGHDTVSWYQQALGQGPQFIFQYYEEEERQRGNFPDRFSGHQFPNYSSELNVNALLLGDSALYLCASSLFSGRDVGNSPLHFGNGTRLTVT.

This chain joins TRBV7-9 and TRBJ2-3; D ambiguous. V was trimmed by 5 bases and J by 2 bases, leaving 8 bases between them. Germline loops: CDR1 SEHNR, CDR2 FQNEAQ (reference sequence). This CDR3 is built from 13 residues. CDR3 protein: CASSRRYTDTQYF. Here the CDR3 DNA reads TGTGCCAGCAGCCGACGGTACACAGATACGCAGTATTTT.

This rearrangement joins TRBV15 to TRBJ1-3, with 7 bases identical to TRBD1. J lost 4 bases, V lost 3 bases, and 9 bases had no gene match. Germline lookup yields CDR1 LNHNV and CDR2 YYDKDF (reference sequence). This CDR3 spans 16 amino acids. CDR3 DNA sequence: TGTGCCACCAGCAGTTTCAGGGGGGCGGCGGGAAACACCATATATTTT. Protein product: CATSSFRGAAGNTIYF. Full variable domain (remainder filled in from reference TRBV15 and TRBJ1-3): DAMVIQNPRYQVTQFGKPVTLSCSQTLNHNVMYWYQQKSSQAPKLLFHYYDKDFNNEADTPDNFQSRRPNTSFCFLDIRSPGLGDTAMYLCATSSFRGAAGNTIYFGEGSWLTVV.

The V and J genes are TRBV9 and TRBJ1-1; 9 bases map to TRBD1. The CDR3 totals 14 residues. V lost 4 bases and J lost 4; bases outside the gene matches: 5. Germline CDR1 reads SGDLS; CDR2 reads YYNGEE. Written as DNA, the CDR3 is TGTGCCAGCAGCCCGACAGGGGGAGTCACTGAAGCTTTCTTT. Its translation is CASSPTGGVTEAFF.

This chain uses TRBV2 with TRBJ2-7, with 10 bases matching TRBD1. V trimming: 9 bases; J trimming: 0 bases; junction bases outside the gene matches: 5. The V gene's germline CDR1 is SNHLY and CDR2 FYNNEI. The CDR3 consists of 14 residues. The CDR3 bases are TGTGCCAGACGACAGGGGGCAAGCTCCTACGAGCAGTACTTC. It yields the protein CARRQGASSYEQYF.

This chain joins TRBV18 and TRBJ1-2, with 7 bases that match TRBD1. Germline-derived CDR1 and CDR2 are KGHSH and LQKENI. With 2 bases clipped from V and 5 bases from J, the junction kept 8 bases outside the gene matches. This CDR3 spans 15 amino acids. As DNA, the CDR3 is TGTGCCAGCTCACCAAATCCGGGACAGACTTATGGCTACACCTTC. Its protein product is CASSPNPGQTYGYTF.

The chain is built from TRBV27 and TRBJ1-6; unclear D gene. The CDR3 contains 16 residues. Trimming stripped 8 bases from V and 9 bases from J, with 23 bases between. Germline lookup yields CDR1 MNHEY and CDR2 SMNVEV (reference sequence). CDR3 amino acids: CASLPLGGVYVSPLHF. CDR3 DNA: TGTGCCAGCCTCCCATTAGGCGGGGTTTACGTTTCACCCCTCCACTTT.

CDR3 sequence: CASSSSTGAPEAFF. The CDR3 region has the DNA TGTGCCAGCAGCTCATCCACAGGGGCCCCTGAAGCTTTCTTT. The genes are TRBV5-6 and TRBJ1-1; 7 positions agree with TRBD1. The length of the CDR3 is 14 residues. The germline V gene encodes CDR1 SGHDT and CDR2 YYEEEE. After removal of 3 bases from V and 6 bases from J, the junction contained 8 bases not matched to a gene.

This rearrangement joins TRBV11-3 to TRBJ1-3, with D hard to call. The V end lost 5 bases, the J end lost 3 bases, and 8 bases lay between the germline ends. The CDR3 sequence is 13 residues long. CDR1 is SGHNT, CDR2 YENEEA, per germline. The CDR3, as DNA: TGTGCCAGCAGCCGTAGTTTTGGAAACACCATATATTTT. It codes for CASSRSFGNTIYF.

This clone was picked up one time. The rearrangement links TRBV11-2 to TRBJ1-2, with D possibly matching TRBD1 (6 bases). V lost 3 bases and J 6 bases, leaving 8 bases between the germline ends. The CDR3 extends over 12 amino acids. Germline-derived CDR1 and CDR2 are SGHAT and FQNNGV. The chain's CDR3 is CASSLEGDGYTF. The CDR3, as DNA: TGTGCCAGCAGCTTGGAGGGGGATGGCTACACCTTC.

The chain couples TRBV3-1 (or the pseudogene TRBV3-2) to TRBJ1-4; the D gene is possibly TRBD1 (6 bases). Trimming stripped 0 bases from V and 7 bases from J, with 15 bases between. CDR3 length: 16 residues. The germline V gene has CDR1 LGHDT and CDR2 YNNKEL (reference sequence). For the CDR3, the DNA is TGTGCCAGCAGCCAAGAGACGGGGGGCTGGGGTGAAAAACTGTTTTTT. Protein sequence: CASSQETGGWGEKLFF.

The CDR3 DNA sequence: TGTGCCAGCAAAAGTTGGACAGGGATCTACGAGCAGTACTTC. This gives the protein CASKSWTGIYEQYF. The V gene is TRBV6-5, the J gene TRBJ2-7; TRBD1 aligns across 8 bases. This CDR3 has 14 residues. V gave up 7 bases and J gave up 3 bases; unmatched junction bases: 8. Germline V gene lookup returns CDR1 MNHEY and CDR2 SVGAGI.

This clone was recorded only once. J is TRBJ1-5 and V is TRBV3-1 (or the pseudogene TRBV3-2), with unresolved D. Trimming pared 4 bases from V and 3 bases from J, leaving 10 bases between. CDR1 is LGHDT and CDR2 is YNNKEL in the germline V gene (reference sequence). The CDR3 runs 14 residues. DNA for the CDR3: TGTGCCAGCAGCCTTAGCAGTACCAATCAGCCCCAGCATTTT. This codes for CASSLSSTNQPQHF.

This chain uses TRBV5-5 with TRBJ2-3; a possible D gene is TRBD1 (5 bases). Germline assignment: CDR1 SGHKS and CDR2 YYEKEE (reference sequence). This CDR3 spans 14 amino acids. Deletions cut 4 bases from V and 8 bases from J, with 17 bases between. CDR3 sequence reads: CASSPQGIRGTQYF. CDR3 sequence (DNA): TGTGCCAGCAGCCCTCAGGGCATCCGCGGTACGCAGTATTTT. Full variable domain (remainder filled in from reference TRBV5-5 and TRBJ2-3): DAGVTQSPTHLIKTRGQQVTLRCSPISGHKSVSWYQQVLGQGPQFIFQYYEKEERGRGNFPDRFSARQFPNYSSELNVNALLLGDSALYLCASSPQGIRGTQYFGPGTRLTVL.